This T cell receptor (beta chain) is from a study of cytomegalovirus exposure and HLA in healthy donors. Turning to the study itself: Unique TCRs from HLA-typed donors, around 79 million of them, were held in an early data release. Study-wide points: Among the CMV-associated chains, a few were confirmed in vitro as specific for CMV antigens.

Details on this clone: What it recognizes is unknown.

Amplification used 60 Vbeta primers and 13 Jbeta primers. Profiled with immunoSEQ multiplex PCR; TCRdb holds only in-frame clones, not every one. The table includes 150,000 to 200,000 clones, 60% to 85% detected once. Sampled while nominally healthy, donors likely had unrecorded immune exposures. Sequencing was performed on PBMCs. The TCR sequence derives from a woman aged 35 to 49 in good health and CMV-seronegative.

The CDR3 nucleotides read TGTGCCATCAGTGAGTCGGCTAGCGGGGCCGCCGATACGCAGTATTTT. Protein sequence: CAISESASGAADTQYF. The chain links TRBV10-3 to TRBJ2-3; 9 bases fit TRBD2. The V segment lost 0 bases and the J segment 6 bases; nucleotides outside the gene matches: 7. Germline assignment: CDR1 ENHRY and CDR2 SYGVKD. This CDR3 has 16 residues.